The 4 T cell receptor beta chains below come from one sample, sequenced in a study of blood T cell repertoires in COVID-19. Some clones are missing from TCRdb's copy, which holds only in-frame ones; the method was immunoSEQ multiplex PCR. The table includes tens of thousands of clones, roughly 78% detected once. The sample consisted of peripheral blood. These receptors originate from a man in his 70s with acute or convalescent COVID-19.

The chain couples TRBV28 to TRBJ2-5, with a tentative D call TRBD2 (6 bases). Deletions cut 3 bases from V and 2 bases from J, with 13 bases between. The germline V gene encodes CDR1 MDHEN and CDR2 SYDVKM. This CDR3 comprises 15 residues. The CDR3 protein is CASSLSGVQQETQYF. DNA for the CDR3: TGTGCCAGCAGTTTGTCGGGGGTCCAACAAGAGACCCAGTACTTC.

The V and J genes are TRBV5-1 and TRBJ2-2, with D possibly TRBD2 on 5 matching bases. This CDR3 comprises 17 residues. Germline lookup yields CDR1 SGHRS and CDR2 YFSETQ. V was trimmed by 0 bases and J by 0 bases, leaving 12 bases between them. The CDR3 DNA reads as TGCGCCAGCAGCTTGGGCCAGCGGAGAACGAACACCGGGGAGCTGTTTTTT. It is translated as CASSLGQRRTNTGELFF. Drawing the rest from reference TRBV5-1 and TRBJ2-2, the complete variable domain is KAGVTQTPRYLIKTRGQQVTLSCSPISGHRSVSWYQQTPGQGLQFLFEYFSETQRNKGNFPGRFSGRQFSNSRSEMNVSTLELGDSALYLCASSLGQRRTNTGELFFGEGSRLTVL.

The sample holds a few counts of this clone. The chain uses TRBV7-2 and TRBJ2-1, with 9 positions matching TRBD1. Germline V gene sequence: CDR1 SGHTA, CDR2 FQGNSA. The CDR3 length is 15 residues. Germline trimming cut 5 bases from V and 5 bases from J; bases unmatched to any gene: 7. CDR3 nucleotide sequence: TGTGCCAGCAGCCACCGGGACAGGGTTGACAATGAGCAGTTCTTC. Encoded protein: CASSHRDRVDNEQFF.

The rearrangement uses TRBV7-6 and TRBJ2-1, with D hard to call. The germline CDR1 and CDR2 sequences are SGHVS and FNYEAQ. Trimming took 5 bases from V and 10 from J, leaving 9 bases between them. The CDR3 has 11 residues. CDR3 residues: CASSPLREQFF. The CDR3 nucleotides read TGTGCCAGCAGCCCCCTCCGGGAGCAGTTCTTC.